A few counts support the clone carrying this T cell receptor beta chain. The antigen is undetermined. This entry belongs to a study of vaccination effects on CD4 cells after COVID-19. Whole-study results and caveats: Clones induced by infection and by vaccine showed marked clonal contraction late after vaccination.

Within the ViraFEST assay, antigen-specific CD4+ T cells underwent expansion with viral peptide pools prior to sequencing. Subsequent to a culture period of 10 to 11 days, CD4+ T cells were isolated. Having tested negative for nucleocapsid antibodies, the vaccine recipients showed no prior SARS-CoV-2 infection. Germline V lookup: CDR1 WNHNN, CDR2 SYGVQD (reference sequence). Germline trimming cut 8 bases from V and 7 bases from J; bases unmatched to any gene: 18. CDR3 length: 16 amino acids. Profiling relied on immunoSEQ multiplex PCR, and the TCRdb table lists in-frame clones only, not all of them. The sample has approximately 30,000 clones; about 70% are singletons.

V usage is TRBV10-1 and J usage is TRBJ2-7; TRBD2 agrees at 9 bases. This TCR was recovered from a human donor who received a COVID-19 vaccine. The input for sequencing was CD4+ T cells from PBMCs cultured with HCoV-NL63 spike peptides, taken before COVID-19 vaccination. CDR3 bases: TGCGCCAGCGCATCCGCCCGCGCTAGCGGGGTGGAGGAGCAGTACTTC. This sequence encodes CASASARASGVEEQYF.